Listed below are T cell receptor beta chains from one sample, sequenced in a study of identical twins. One entry per CDR3 protein results from TCRdb running MiXCR on the 5' RACE reads. The table includes 500,000 to 600,000 distinct CDR3 sequences, less than 25% detected once. The sample also formed part of further work on T cells expressing NK-cell markers.

The source material was CD4+ T cells sorted from blood. The source of these receptors is a woman aged 18-35 years in good health. The CDR3 runs from the conserved cysteine through the conserved F or W. Fields, in order: CDR3 length, J gene, D gene, V gene, clone size, CDR3 protein, CDR3 DNA. A D gene is named only where the DNA matches it firmly. The size field is filled for only some rows; it gives once, few, many or a size class.

16,TRBJ2-1,TRBD2,TRBV3-1,few,CASSYLAGGPRNEQFF,TGTGCCAGCAGCTACCTGGCGGGAGGGCCGAGAAATGAGCAGTTCTTC
14,TRBJ2-5,NA,TRBV20-1,NA,CSARAGSSVETQYF,TGCAGTGCTAGAGCAGGTAGTAGCGTGGAGACCCAGTACTTC
15,TRBJ2-2,NA,TRBV9,NA,CASSVGGSATGELFF,TGTGCCAGCAGCGTAGGGGGCAGCGCAACCGGGGAGCTGTTTTTT
15,TRBJ2-1,TRBD2,TRBV20-1,NA,CSARDATSGNGEQFF,TGCAGTGCTAGAGACGCGACTAGCGGGAATGGTGAGCAGTTCTTC
17,TRBJ2-3,TRBD2,TRBV20-1,NA,CSASRLAGEVRTDTQYF,TGCAGTGCTAGCCGACTAGCGGGGGAGGTACGCACAGATACGCAGTATTTT
13,TRBJ2-2,NA,TRBV10-2,NA,CASSAPGPGELFF,TGCGCCAGCAGTGCCCCAGGTCCCGGGGAGCTGTTTTTT
13,TRBJ2-7,NA,TRBV7-2,NA,CASTQRTTYEQYF,TGTGCCAGCACCCAAAGGACAACGTACGAGCAGTACTTC
17,TRBJ2-2,TRBD2,TRBV5-6,NA,CASSLTTSGANTGELFF,TGTGCCAGCAGCTTGACCACCAGCGGGGCTAACACCGGGGAGCTGTTTTTT
14,TRBJ2-7,TRBD2,TRBV6-4,NA,CASTFGEGRGEQYF,TGTGCCAGCACTTTTGGGGAGGGAAGAGGCGAGCAGTACTTC
17,TRBJ2-5,NA,TRBV3-1,NA,CASSQGGGIGSRKTQYF,TGTGCCAGCAGCCAAGGAGGCGGGATCGGGTCGAGGAAGACCCAGTACTTC
16,TRBJ1-2,TRBD1,TRBV7-9,NA,CASSRIRDSENYGYTF,TGTGCCAGCAGTCGGATACGGGACAGCGAGAACTATGGCTACACCTTC
14,TRBJ1-1,NA,TRBV29-1,few,CSVEVGGGGTEAFF,TGCAGCGTTGAAGTCGGGGGAGGTGGGACTGAAGCTTTCTTT
15,TRBJ1-2,NA,TRBV5-1,NA,CASRTLTDTNYGYTF,TGCGCCAGCAGAACCCTAACGGACACTAACTATGGCTACACCTTC
18,TRBJ2-5,TRBD2,TRBV15,NA,CATSRGATSGRAEETQYF,TGTGCCACCAGCAGAGGGGCGACTAGCGGGAGGGCAGAAGAGACCCAGTACTTC
15,TRBJ2-1,TRBD1,TRBV5-1,few,CASSLWDRAVNEQFF,TGCGCCAGCAGCTTGTGGGACAGGGCGGTCAATGAGCAGTTCTTC
15,TRBJ2-5,TRBD1,TRBV5-1,few,CASSLDRGRLETQYF,TGCGCCAGCAGCTTGGACAGGGGGCGCTTAGAGACCCAGTACTTC
12,TRBJ1-1,NA,TRBV7-9,NA,CASSSYGGPAFF,TGTGCCAGCAGCTCGTACGGGGGGCCAGCTTTCTTT
16,TRBJ2-1,NA,TRBV15,many,CATSKTGTFDYNEQFF,TGTGCCACCAGCAAGACCGGGACTTTTGACTACAATGAGCAGTTCTTC
14,TRBJ1-2,NA,TRBV9,NA,CASSRRVEGVGYTF,TGTGCCAGCAGCCGCAGGGTGGAGGGTGTCGGCTACACCTTC
15,TRBJ2-7,NA,TRBV7-8,NA,CASSLIPAGPYEQYF,TGTGCCAGCAGCTTAATCCCGGCAGGTCCCTACGAGCAGTACTTC
15,TRBJ1-5,NA,TRBV4-2,few,CASSQDGAYNQPQHF,TGTGCCAGCAGCCAAGATGGGGCTTACAATCAGCCCCAGCATTTT
15,TRBJ1-2,NA,TRBV5-8,many,CASSLGAREGYGYTF,TGTGCCAGCAGCTTGGGGGCACGGGAAGGCTATGGCTACACCTTC
15,TRBJ1-5,NA,TRBV7-2,NA,CASSLTGGGNQPQHF,TGTGCCAGCAGCTTAACAGGTGGGGGCAATCAGCCCCAGCATTTT
11,TRBJ2-3,NA,TRBV7-2,few,CASSLKGPKYF,TGTGCCAGCAGCTTGAAGGGCCCCAAGTATTTT
16,TRBJ2-7,NA,TRBV5-5,NA,CASGPPTARSSYEQYF,TGTGCCAGCGGCCCCCCCACAGCGCGTAGCTCCTACGAGCAGTACTTC